This TCR beta chain stems from a study of blood T cell repertoires in COVID-19. Study background: Nucleic acid was either cDNA or gDNA, and it came from T cells, B-cell-depleted T cells, or PBMCs.

This CDR3 is built from 15 residues. V was cut by 4 bases and J by 0 bases, with 12 bases left in between. Germline V gene data show CDR1 as SNHLY and CDR2 as FYNNEI. In the authors' methods: Reference gene primers were amplified, and this amplification served to estimate nucleated cell counts. Here immunoSEQ multiplex PCR was the method, and the copy in TCRdb shows in-frame clones only, minus some. The V and J calls and the clone size are those of that table, but D and trimming were determined from the DNA. The sample contains some 210,000 clones, 84% of which appear only once. This clonotype was obtained from a woman in her forties or fifties with active or convalescent COVID-19. The genes are TRBV2 and TRBJ1-2, with D hard to call. The material sequenced was peripheral blood. DNA of the CDR3: TGTGCCAGCAGTGCTTTTCGGGGAACTAACTATGGCTACACCTTC. It codes for CASSAFRGTNYGYTF.